This T cell receptor (beta chain) appears in the sequencing data of a study of CD8 T cells in Susac syndrome. Recently defined diagnostic criteria classed the Susac syndrome patients as definite or probable. V lost 5 bases to trimming and J lost 3 bases, with 8 bases between them. CDR1 is DFQATT and CDR2 is SNEGSKA in the germline V gene (reference sequence). The CDR3 contains 11 residues. Study-level points and caveats: Acknowledgment was made by the study that its TCR sequencing and HLA analysis involved a relatively small number of individuals.

As for this clonotype: The antigen is not known.

An amount of RNA that ranged from roughly 0.45 to 1 ug was reverse transcribed with random hexamers. From the immunoSEQ multiplex PCR reads, TCRdb called clonotypes with MiXCR, one entry per CDR3 protein. Of roughly 190,000 distinct CDR3 sequences in the sample, just under 95% were seen once. V usage is TRBV20-1 and J usage is TRBJ2-7, with D maybe TRBD2 (5 bases). This receptor was obtained from a human donor with Susac syndrome. Sequenced: CD8+ T cells from PBMCs. The CDR3 DNA reads TGCAGTGCTGCCCGGGGCTACGAGCAGTACTTC. This encodes CSAARGYEQYF.